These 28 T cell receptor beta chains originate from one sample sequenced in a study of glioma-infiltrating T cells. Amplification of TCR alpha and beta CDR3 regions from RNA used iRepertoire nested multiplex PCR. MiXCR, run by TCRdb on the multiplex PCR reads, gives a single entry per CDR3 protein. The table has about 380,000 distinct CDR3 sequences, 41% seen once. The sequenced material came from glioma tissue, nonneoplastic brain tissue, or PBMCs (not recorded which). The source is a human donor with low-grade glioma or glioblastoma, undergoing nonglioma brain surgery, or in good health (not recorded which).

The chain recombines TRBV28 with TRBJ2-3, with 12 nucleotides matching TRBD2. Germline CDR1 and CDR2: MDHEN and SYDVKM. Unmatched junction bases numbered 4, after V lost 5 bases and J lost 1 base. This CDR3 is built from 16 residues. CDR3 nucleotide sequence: TGTGCCAGCAGTACCCGGACTAGCGGGGGCACAGATACGCAGTATTTT. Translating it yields CASSTRTSGGTDTQYF.

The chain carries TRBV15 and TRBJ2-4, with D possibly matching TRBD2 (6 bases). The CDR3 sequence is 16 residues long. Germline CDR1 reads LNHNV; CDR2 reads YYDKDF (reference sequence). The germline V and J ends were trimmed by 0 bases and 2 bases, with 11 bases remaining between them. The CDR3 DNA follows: TGTGCCACCAGCAGAGATCGTGGGGGGTCCAAAAACATTCAGTACTTC. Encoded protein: CATSRDRGGSKNIQYF. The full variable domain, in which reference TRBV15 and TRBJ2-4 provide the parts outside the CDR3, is DAMVIQNPRYQVTQFGKPVTLSCSQTLNHNVMYWYQQKSSQAPKLLFHYYDKDFNNEADTPDNFQSRRPNTSFCFLDIRSPGLGDTAMYLCATSRDRGGSKNIQYFGAGTRLSVL.

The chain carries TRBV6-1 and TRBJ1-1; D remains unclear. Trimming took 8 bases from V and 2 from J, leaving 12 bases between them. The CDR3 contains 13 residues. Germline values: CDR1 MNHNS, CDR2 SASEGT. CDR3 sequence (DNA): TGTGCCAGCTTCGAACCATACAACACTGAAGCTTTCTTT. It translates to CASFEPYNTEAFF.

The CDR3 region is CASSALRGAEQYF. CDR3 nucleotide sequence: TGTGCCAGCAGCGCCTTACGGGGAGCGGAGCAGTACTTC. The V and J genes are TRBV7-2 and TRBJ2-7, with a weak D call TRBD2 (5 bases). This CDR3 spans 13 amino acids. Trimming pared 5 bases from V and 7 bases from J, leaving 15 bases between. The germline V gene encodes CDR1 SGHTA and CDR2 FQGNSA.

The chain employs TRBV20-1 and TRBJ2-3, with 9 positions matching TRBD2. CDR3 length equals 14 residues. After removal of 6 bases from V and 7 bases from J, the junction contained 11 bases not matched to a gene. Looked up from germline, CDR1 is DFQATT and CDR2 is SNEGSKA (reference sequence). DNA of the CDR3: TGCAGTGCCACCCCTGCGGGAGGGCGACATACGCAGTATTTT. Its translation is CSATPAGGRHTQYF.

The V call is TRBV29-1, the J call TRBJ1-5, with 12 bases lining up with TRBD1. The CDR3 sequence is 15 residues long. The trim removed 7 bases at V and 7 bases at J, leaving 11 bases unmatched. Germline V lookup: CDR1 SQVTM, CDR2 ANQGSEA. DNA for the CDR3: TGCAGCGGACCAGAGGGGACAGGGGGCGGACAGCCCCAGCATTTT. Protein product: CSGPEGTGGGQPQHF. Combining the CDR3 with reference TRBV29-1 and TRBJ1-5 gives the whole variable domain SAVISQKPSRDICQRGTSLTIQCQVDSQVTMMFWYRQQPGQSLTLIATANQGSEATYESGFVIDKFPISRPNLTFSTLTVSNMSPEDSSIYLCSGPEGTGGGQPQHFGDGTRLSIL.

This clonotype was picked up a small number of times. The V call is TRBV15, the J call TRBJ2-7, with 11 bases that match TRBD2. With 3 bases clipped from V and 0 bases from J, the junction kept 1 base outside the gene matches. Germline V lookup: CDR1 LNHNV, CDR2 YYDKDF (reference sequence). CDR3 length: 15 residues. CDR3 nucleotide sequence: TGTGCCACCAGCAGGGGACTAGCGGCCTCCTACGAGCAGTACTTC. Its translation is CATSRGLAASYEQYF.

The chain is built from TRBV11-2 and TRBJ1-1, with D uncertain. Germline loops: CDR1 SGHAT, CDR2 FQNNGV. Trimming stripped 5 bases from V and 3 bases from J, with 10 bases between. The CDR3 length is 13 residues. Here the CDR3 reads CASSVTSDTEAFF. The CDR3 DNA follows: TGTGCCAGCAGCGTCACTTCGGACACTGAAGCTTTCTTT.

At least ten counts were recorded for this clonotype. CDR3 amino acids: CASSFGTDTTNEKLFF. The CDR3 nucleotides are TGTGCCAGCAGTTTTGGGACGGACACAACTAATGAAAAACTGTTTTTT. This chain links TRBV28 with TRBJ1-4, with a weak D call TRBD1 (5 bases). Deletions cut 3 bases from V and 0 bases from J, with 11 bases between. The CDR3 spans 16 residues. Per the germline V gene, CDR1 is MDHEN and CDR2 is SYDVKM.

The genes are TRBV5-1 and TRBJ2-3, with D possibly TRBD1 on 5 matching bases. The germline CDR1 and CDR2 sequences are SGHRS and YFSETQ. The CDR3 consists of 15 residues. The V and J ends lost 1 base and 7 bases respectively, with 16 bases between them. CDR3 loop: CASSLTLIAGNTQYF. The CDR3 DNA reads TGCGCCAGCAGCTTGACTCTCATTGCAGGGAATACGCAGTATTTT.

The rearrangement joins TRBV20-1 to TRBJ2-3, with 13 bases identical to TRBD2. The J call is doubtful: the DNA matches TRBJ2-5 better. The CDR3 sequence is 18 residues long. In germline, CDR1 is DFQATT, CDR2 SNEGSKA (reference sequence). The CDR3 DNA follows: TGCAGTGCTAGTGCAAAATGGGGACTAGCGGGAATTAAGGAGACCCAGTACTTC. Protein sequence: CSASAKWGLAGIKETQYF.

CDR3: CASSDRVISPGQYF. DNA for the CDR3: TGTGCCAGCAGCGACAGGGTTATTTCGCCAGGGCAGTACTTC. This rearrangement joins TRBV7-2 to TRBJ2-7; TRBD1 matches at 7 bases. Trimming at V came to 5 bases and at J to 9 bases, leaving 13 bases not matched to a gene. This CDR3 contains 14 residues. CDR1 is SGHTA and CDR2 is FQGNSA in the germline V gene.

The CDR3 DNA reads TGTGCCAGCAGCCAAACCCTGTTAGCGGGAGAGAGAAACATTCAGTACTTC. As protein: CASSQTLLAGERNIQYF. This rearrangement joins TRBV4-2 to TRBJ2-4, with 9 bases fitting TRBD2. CDR3 size: 17 residues. The trim removed 2 bases at V and 6 bases at J, leaving 11 bases unmatched. Germline loops: CDR1 LGHNA, CDR2 YNFKEQ.

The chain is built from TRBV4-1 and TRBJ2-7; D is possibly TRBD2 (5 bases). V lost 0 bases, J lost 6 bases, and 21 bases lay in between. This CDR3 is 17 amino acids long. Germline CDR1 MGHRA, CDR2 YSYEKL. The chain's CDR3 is CASSQEFAAADFREQYF. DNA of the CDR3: TGCGCCAGCAGCCAAGAATTCGCGGCAGCGGATTTTCGCGAGCAGTACTTC.

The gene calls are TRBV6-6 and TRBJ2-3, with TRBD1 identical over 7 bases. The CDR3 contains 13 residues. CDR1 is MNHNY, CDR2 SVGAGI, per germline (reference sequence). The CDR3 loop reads CVNRGRRTDTQYF. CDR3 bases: TGTGTCAACAGGGGACGGCGGACAGATACGCAGTATTTT.

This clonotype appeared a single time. CDR3 nucleotides: TGCGCCAGCAGCTTGGCTCTCTACGAGTCATCGTATGGTGAGCAGTTCTTC. Translated, it gives CASSLALYESSYGEQFF. V and J are TRBV5-1 and TRBJ2-1; D ambiguous. The CDR3 is 17 residues long. V shed 0 bases and J shed 9 bases, with 22 bases lying between them. CDR1 SGHRS and CDR2 YFSETQ come from the germline V gene.

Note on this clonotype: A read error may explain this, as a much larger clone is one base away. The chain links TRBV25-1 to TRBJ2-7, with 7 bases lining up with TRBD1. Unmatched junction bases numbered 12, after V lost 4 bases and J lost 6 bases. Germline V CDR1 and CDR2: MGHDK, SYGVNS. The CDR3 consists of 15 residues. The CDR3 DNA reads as TGTGCCAGCAGTGGACAGGGCGGCGGAATGTCCGAGCAGTACTTC. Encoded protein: CASSGQGGGMSEQYF.

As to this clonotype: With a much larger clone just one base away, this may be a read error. The CDR3 spells CASSERNSGSGVNEQLF. Here the CDR3 DNA reads TGTGCCAGCAGTGAACGCAATAGCGGGAGTGGGGTCAATGAGCAGTTATTC. This sequence joins TRBV6-1 and TRBJ2-1; 9 bases match TRBD2. The germline gives CDR1 MNHNS, CDR2 SASEGT. The CDR3 is made up of 17 amino acids.

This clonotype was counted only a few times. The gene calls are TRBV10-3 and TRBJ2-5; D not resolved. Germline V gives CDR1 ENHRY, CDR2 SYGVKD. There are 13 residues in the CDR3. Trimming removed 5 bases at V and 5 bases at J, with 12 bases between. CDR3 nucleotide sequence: TGTGCCATCAGTCCGGGCCGAGAGGAGACCCAGTACTTC. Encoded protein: CAISPGREETQYF.

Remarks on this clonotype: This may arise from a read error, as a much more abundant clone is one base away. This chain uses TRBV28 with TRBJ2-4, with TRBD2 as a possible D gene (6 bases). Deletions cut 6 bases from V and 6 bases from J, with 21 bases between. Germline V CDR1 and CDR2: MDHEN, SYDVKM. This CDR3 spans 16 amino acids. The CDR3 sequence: CASSHLAWLFGNIQYF. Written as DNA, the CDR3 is TGTGCCAGCAGCCACCTAGCGTGGCTATTCGGAAACATTCAGTACTTC.

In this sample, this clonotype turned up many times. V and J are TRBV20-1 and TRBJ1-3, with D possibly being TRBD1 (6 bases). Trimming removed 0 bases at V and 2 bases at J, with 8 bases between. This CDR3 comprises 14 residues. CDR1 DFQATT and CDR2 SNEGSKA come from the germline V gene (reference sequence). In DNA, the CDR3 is TGCAGTGCTAGAGATCAGGGGACTGGAAACACCATATATTTT. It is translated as CSARDQGTGNTIYF.

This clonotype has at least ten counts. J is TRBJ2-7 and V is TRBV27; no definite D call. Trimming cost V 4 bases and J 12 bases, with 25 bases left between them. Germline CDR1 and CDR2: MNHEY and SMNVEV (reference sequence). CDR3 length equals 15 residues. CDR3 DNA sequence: TGTGCCAGCAGTTCTTATGGGAACATTCCTCTTCCGTTGTACTTC. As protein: CASSSYGNIPLPLYF.

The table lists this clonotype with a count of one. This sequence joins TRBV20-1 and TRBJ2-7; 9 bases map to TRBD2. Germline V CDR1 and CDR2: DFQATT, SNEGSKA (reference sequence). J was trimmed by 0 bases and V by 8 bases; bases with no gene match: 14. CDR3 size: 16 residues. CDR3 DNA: TGCAGTTCAAGGGGGAGCGGGAGGCCAAGCTCCTACGAGCAGTACTTC. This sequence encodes CSSRGSGRPSSYEQYF.

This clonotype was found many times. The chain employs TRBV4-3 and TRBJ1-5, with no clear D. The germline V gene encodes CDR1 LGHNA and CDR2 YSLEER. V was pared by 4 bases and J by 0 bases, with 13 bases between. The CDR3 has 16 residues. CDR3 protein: CASSRTLDVSNQPQHF. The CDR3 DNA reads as TGCGCCAGCAGCCGGACCTTGGACGTTAGCAATCAGCCCCAGCATTTT.

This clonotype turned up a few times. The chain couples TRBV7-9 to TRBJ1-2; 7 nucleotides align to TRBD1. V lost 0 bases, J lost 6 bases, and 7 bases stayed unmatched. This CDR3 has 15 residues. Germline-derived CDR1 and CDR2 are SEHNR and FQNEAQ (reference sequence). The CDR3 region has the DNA TGTGCCAGCAGCTTAGCACTAACAGGGGACCATGGCTACACCTTC. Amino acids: CASSLALTGDHGYTF.

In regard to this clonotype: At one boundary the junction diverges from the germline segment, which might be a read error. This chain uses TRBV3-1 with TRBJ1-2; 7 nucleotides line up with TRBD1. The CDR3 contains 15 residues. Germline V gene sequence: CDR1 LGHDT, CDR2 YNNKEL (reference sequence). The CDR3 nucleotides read TGTACCAGCAGCCAAAGGGGGCGCAGGCAGAATGGCTACACCTTC. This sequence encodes CTSSQRGRRQNGYTF.

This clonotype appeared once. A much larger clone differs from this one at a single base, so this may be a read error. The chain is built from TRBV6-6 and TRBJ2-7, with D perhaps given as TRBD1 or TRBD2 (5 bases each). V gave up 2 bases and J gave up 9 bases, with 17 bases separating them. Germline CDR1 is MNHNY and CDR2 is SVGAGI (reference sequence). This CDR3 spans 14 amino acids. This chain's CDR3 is CASSYRNMGTGQYF. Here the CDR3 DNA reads TGTGCCAGCAGTTACCGGAATATGGGGACCGGGCAGTACTTC.

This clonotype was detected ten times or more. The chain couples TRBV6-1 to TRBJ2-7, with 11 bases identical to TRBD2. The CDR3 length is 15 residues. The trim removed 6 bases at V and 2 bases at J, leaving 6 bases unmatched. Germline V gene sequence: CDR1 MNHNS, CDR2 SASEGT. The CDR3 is CASSRSSGGTYEQYF. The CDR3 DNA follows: TGTGCCAGCAGCCGTTCTAGCGGGGGGACCTACGAGCAGTACTTC.